This T cell receptor beta chain was sequenced in a study of CD8 T cells in ankylosing spondylitis (dated by TCRdb to 2015 to 2018). For the wider study: To find TCR variants linked to disease, the study profiled T cell receptor beta repertoires in ankylosing spondylitis patients and healthy donors. Peripheral blood was sampled, and synovial fluid was also collected from ankylosing spondylitis patients. In total, the full study cohort was made up of about 110 healthy donors and some 26 ankylosing spondylitis patients. Beyond this particular receptor, the publication reports: The disease-linked clones had a CD8+ phenotype and were found at relatively low frequencies in peripheral blood. Significant enrichment of the disease-linked clones was reported in matched synovial fluid samples from ankylosing spondylitis patients. Blood from ankylosing spondylitis patients appeared to be characterized by a TCR beta motif made up of 8 or 9 highly homologous amino acid variants. Some TCR beta motif variants had previously been reported in synovial fluid and blood of reactive arthritis patients, which suggested common disease-initiation mechanisms.

TCRdb shows the sequencer as Illumina HiSeq 2500. Quantitative 5'-RACE with molecular barcodes was used to prepare TCR beta libraries. Per the original workflow: A new computational method, built on a probabilistic model of VDJ rearrangement, was used to identify disease-linked TCR variants. In-frame beta chains were kept once TCRdb had trimmed the public reads at Q25 with fastp and called clones with MiXCR. Here each entry gathers all rows of one CDR3 protein and keeps the most common genes and DNA. TCRdb, not the original authors, processed these V and J calls. The sample records approximately 260,000 distinct CDR3 sequences, 18% of which are singletons. Together, the top ten hold around 30% of the sample. CDR1 and CDR2, looked up from the germline V gene, are MNHEY and SVGAGI. The CDR3 holds 17 amino acids from the cysteine to the phenylalanine. The DNA shown is the 51-base CDR3, in frame from base 1. Trimming costs V 2 bases and J 0 bases, and their ends lie 14 bases apart.

A note on this clonotype: What antigen it recognizes has not been identified. Base qualities are not provided; no much larger clone lies one nucleotide away.

The chain couples TRBV6-5 to TRBJ2-1; perhaps TRBD2 is the D gene, with 5 bases matching. Sequencing used blood, either unsorted or a sorted T cell fraction (not recorded which). The source of this sequence is a male donor with ankylosing spondylitis or in good health (not recorded which). The CDR3 in this case is CASSYKGAKSSYNEQFF. The DNA sequence is given as TGTGCCAGCAGTTACAAGGGAGCGAAGAGCTCCTACAATGAGCAGTTCTTC.